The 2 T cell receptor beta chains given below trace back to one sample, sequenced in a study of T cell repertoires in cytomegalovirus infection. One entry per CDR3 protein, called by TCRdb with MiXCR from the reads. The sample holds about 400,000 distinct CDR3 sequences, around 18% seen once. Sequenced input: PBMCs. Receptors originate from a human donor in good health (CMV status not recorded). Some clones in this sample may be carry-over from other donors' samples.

The CDR3, as DNA: TGTGCCAGCTCACCACCGGGACAGGGGGTTTACTATGGCTACACCTTC. Protein: CASSPPGQGVYYGYTF. J is TRBJ1-2 and V is TRBV18; 11 bases map to TRBD1. CDR3 length equals 16 residues. The ends lost 0 bases at V and 3 bases at J; junction bases unmatched: 3. The germline gives CDR1 KGHSH, CDR2 LQKENI.

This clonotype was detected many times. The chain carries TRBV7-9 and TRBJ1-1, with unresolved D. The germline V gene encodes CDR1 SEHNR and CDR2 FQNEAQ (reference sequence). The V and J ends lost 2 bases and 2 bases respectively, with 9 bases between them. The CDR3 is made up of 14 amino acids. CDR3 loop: CASSLTVLNTEAFF. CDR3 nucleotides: TGTGCCAGCAGCTTAACGGTCCTCAACACTGAAGCTTTCTTT.